This T cell receptor (beta chain) was recovered during a study of blood T cell repertoires in COVID-19. Across the study: From the United States, Italy and Spain came samples of acute and convalescent COVID-19.

In the original workflow: The assay estimated nucleated cells by amplifying reference gene primers. Measured with immunoSEQ multiplex PCR; TCRdb has only the in-frame clones, and not every one. D and trimming come from the DNA, and the V and J calls and clone size come from that table. This sample has about 170,000 clones; about 80% occur once, and the top ten carry around 8%. The table lists this clone with a few counts. Between the trimmed V and J ends, which lost 1 base and 2 bases, there was a span of 12 bases. This CDR3 has 15 amino acids. Germline-derived CDR1 and CDR2 are LNHDA and SQIVND (reference sequence).

The chain recombines TRBV19 with TRBJ2-7; D is uncertain. The source of this sequence is a woman aged 70-85 years with acute or convalescent COVID-19. Sequenced input: peripheral blood. CDR3 nucleotide sequence: TGTGCCAGTAGTATAGTGGCAACACACCCCTACGAGCAGTACTTC. Translating it yields CASSIVATHPYEQYF.